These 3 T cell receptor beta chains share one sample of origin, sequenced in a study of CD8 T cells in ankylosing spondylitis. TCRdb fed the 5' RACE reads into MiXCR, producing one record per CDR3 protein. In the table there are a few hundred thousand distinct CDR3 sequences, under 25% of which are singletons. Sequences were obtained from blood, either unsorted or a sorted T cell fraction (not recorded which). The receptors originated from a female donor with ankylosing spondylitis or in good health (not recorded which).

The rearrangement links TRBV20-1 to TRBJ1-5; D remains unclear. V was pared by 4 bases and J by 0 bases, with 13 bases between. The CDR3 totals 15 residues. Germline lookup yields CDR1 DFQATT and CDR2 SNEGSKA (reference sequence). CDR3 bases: TGCAGTGCTATAACCGGGAGCTATAGCAATCAGCCCCAGCATTTT. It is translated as CSAITGSYSNQPQHF.

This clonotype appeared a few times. The CDR3 loop is CASSPLRHEQFF. In DNA form, the CDR3 reads TGTGCCAGCAGCCCACTCCGTCATGAGCAGTTCTTC. The chain joins TRBV7-2 to TRBJ2-1; D not resolved. This CDR3 contains 12 residues. Trimming took 5 bases from V and 8 from J, leaving 10 bases between them. The germline V gene encodes CDR1 SGHTA and CDR2 FQGNSA.

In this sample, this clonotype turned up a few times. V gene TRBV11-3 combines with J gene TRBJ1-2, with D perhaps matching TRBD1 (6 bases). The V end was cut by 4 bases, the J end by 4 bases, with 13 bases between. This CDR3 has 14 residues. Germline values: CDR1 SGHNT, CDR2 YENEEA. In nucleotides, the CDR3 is TGTGCCAGCAGCTCCGGGGGGCTCATCTATGGCTACACCTTC. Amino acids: CASSSGGLIYGYTF.